Presented here are 27 T cell receptor beta chains from one specimen sequenced in a study of PD-L1 blockade in urothelial cancer. The protocol was immunoSEQ multiplex PCR, while the TCRdb copy is restricted to in-frame clones and leaves out a portion. The sample carries tens of thousands of clones, 84% recorded once. The time point is: pretreatment peripheral blood. The sequencing used PBMCs, collected around atezolizumab (anti-PD-L1) treatment. The receptors shown here come from a man in his sixties with urothelial cancer.

This sequence joins TRBV6-6 and TRBJ1-1; D remains unclear. The germline CDR1 and CDR2 sequences are MNHNY and SVGAGI (reference sequence). V lost 4 bases and J 2 bases, leaving 5 bases between the germline ends. The CDR3 loop spans 12 amino acids. The CDR3 coding sequence is TGTGCCAGCAGTTTCTACAACACTGAAGCTTTCTTT. This gives the protein CASSFYNTEAFF.

This clone occurred once. The chain recombines TRBV7-2 with TRBJ1-1, with 7 bases aligning to TRBD1. The V gene's germline CDR1 is SGHTA and CDR2 FQGNSA. The CDR3 is made up of 13 amino acids. V gave up 3 bases and J gave up 7 bases; unmatched junction bases: 5. In nucleotides, the CDR3 is TGTGCCAGCAGCTTCCAGACAGGGCATGAAGCTTTCTTT. Amino acid sequence: CASSFQTGHEAFF.

This clone was counted only a few times. CDR3 protein: CASSLYETYEQYF. The CDR3 DNA follows: TGTGCCAGCAGCTTATACGAGACCTACGAGCAGTACTTC. V usage is TRBV7-8 and J usage is TRBJ2-7; unclear D gene. Trimming pared 2 bases from V and 2 bases from J, leaving 7 bases between. CDR1 is SGHVS, CDR2 FQNEAQ, per germline. CDR3 length: 13 amino acids. Variable domain in full (rest from reference TRBV7-8 and TRBJ2-7): GAGVSQSPRYKVAKRGQDVALRCDPISGHVSLFWYQQALGQGPEFLTYFQNEAQLDKSGLPSDRFFAERPEGSVSTLKIQRTQQEDSAVYLCASSLYETYEQYFGPGTRLTVT.

This rearrangement joins TRBV7-9 to TRBJ1-2; TRBD1 aligns across 8 bases. CDR1 SEHNR and CDR2 FQNEAQ come from the germline V gene (reference sequence). V shed 3 bases and J 8 bases; nucleotides not matched to a gene: 5. This CDR3 spans 13 amino acids. This chain's CDR3 is CASSFQGAGGYTF. CDR3 in DNA: TGTGCCAGCAGCTTTCAGGGGGCAGGAGGCTACACCTTC. Full variable domain (outside the CDR3, taken from reference TRBV7-9 and TRBJ1-2): DTGVSQNPRHKITKRGQNVTFRCDPISEHNRLYWYRQTLGQGPEFLTYFQNEAQLEKSRLLSDRFSAERPKGSFSTLEIQRTEQGDSAMYLCASSFQGAGGYTFGSGTRLTVV.

In its sample, this clone was seen once. The rearrangement links TRBV19 to TRBJ1-2; unclear D gene. Germline CDR1 and CDR2: LNHDA and SQIVND (reference sequence). The CDR3 extends over 12 amino acids. V was pared by 6 bases and J by 0 bases, with 5 bases between. The CDR3 region is CASRTANYGYTF. The CDR3 region has the DNA TGTGCCAGTAGGACTGCTAACTATGGCTACACCTTC.

This chain connects TRBV18 to TRBJ1-5; the match to TRBD1 covers 10 bases. Germline CDR1 reads KGHSH; CDR2 reads LQKENI. The CDR3 contains 15 residues. The V gene end was trimmed by 3 bases and the J gene end by 5 bases; junction bases not matched to a gene: 4. CDR3 coding DNA: TGTGCCAGCTCACCCATGGGGACAGGGGATCAGCCCCAGCATTTT. Residues: CASSPMGTGDQPQHF.

The chain recombines TRBV6-5 with TRBJ1-3; TRBD1 agrees at 7 bases. Germline V lookup: CDR1 MNHEY, CDR2 SVGAGI. The trim removed 0 bases at V and 4 bases at J, leaving 6 bases unmatched. The CDR3 contains 16 residues. The CDR3 here is CASSYSGQGGGNTIYF. In DNA, the CDR3 is TGTGCCAGCAGTTACTCAGGTCAGGGGGGAGGAAACACCATATATTTT.

The chain employs TRBV10-3 and TRBJ2-2; TRBD2 matches at 13 bases. J was trimmed by 4 bases and V by 8 bases; bases with no gene match: 10. Germline lookup yields CDR1 ENHRY and CDR2 SYGVKD. This CDR3 region has 17 residues. CDR3 amino acids: CAIGRLAGGGVTGELFF. The CDR3 bases are TGTGCCATCGGCCGACTAGCGGGAGGAGGGGTCACCGGGGAGCTGTTTTTT.

The chain is built from TRBV27 and TRBJ2-6; 8 nucleotides align to TRBD1. The germline gives CDR1 MNHEY, CDR2 SMNVEV (reference sequence). V was clipped by 8 bases and J by 1 base; unmatched bases: 4. The CDR3 is 15 amino acids. CDR3 sequence reads: CASGQGGSGANVLTF. CDR3 DNA sequence: TGTGCCAGCGGACAGGGAGGATCTGGGGCCAACGTCCTGACTTTC.

CDR3 residues: CASSQSGTQNTEAFF. CDR3 nucleotide sequence: TGCGCCAGCAGCCAATCAGGGACTCAGAACACTGAAGCTTTCTTT. The chain combines TRBV4-1 with TRBJ1-1, with TRBD1 as a possible D gene (5 bases). V lost 2 bases, J lost 1 base, and 11 bases lay in between. CDR1 and CDR2 (germline): MGHRA, YSYEKL. This CDR3 contains 15 residues.

The rearrangement joins TRBV5-1 to TRBJ2-1; 7 bases map to TRBD1. CDR1 is SGHRS and CDR2 is YFSETQ in the germline V gene. CDR3 length: 14 amino acids. Germline trimming cut 7 bases from V and 5 bases from J; bases unmatched to any gene: 9. The CDR3 is CASAGTAKDNEQFF. CDR3 nucleotides: TGCGCCAGCGCAGGGACAGCTAAGGACAATGAGCAGTTCTTC. Full variable domain (outside the CDR3, taken from reference TRBV5-1 and TRBJ2-1): KAGVTQTPRYLIKTRGQQVTLSCSPISGHRSVSWYQQTPGQGLQFLFEYFSETQRNKGNFPGRFSGRQFSNSRSEMNVSTLELGDSALYLCASAGTAKDNEQFFGPGTRLTVL.

This chain uses TRBV7-9 with TRBJ1-3, with TRBD1 as a possible D gene (5 bases). Trimming pared 7 bases from V and 6 bases from J, leaving 19 bases between. The germline V gene has CDR1 SEHNR and CDR2 FQNEAQ (reference sequence). The CDR3 totals 15 residues. CDR3 sequence reads: CASTQSTAIQNTIYF. The CDR3 DNA is TGTGCCAGCACCCAATCGACAGCTATCCAAAACACCATATATTTT.

Written as DNA, the CDR3 is TGTGCCAGCAGCAAAGGGTCCGAAAAGGGGGATCTTTATAATTCACCCCTCCACTTT. Translating it yields CASSKGSEKGDLYNSPLHF. This chain connects TRBV21-1 to TRBJ1-6; TRBD1 reflects the table's D call only, with no check against the DNA. TRBV21-1 is an annotated pseudogene. There are 19 residues in the CDR3.

The chain is built from TRBV29-1 and TRBJ2-5, with 13 bases matching TRBD2. Germline V gene sequence: CDR1 SQVTM, CDR2 ANQGSEA. With V trimmed by 6 bases and J by 6 bases, 16 bases remained unmatched. The CDR3 totals 17 residues. The CDR3 sequence is CSVSPLRTSGGTQTQYF. In DNA form, the CDR3 reads TGCAGCGTATCACCCCTAAGGACTAGCGGGGGAACCCAGACCCAGTACTTC.

This clone appeared once. This sequence joins TRBV9 and TRBJ2-1; 7 bases match TRBD1. After removal of 4 bases from V and 9 bases from J, the junction contained 13 bases not matched to a gene. The CDR3 totals 15 residues. Germline assignment: CDR1 SGDLS and CDR2 YYNGEE. CDR3 sequence reads: CASSPPMATGFEQFF. The CDR3 nucleotides read TGTGCCAGCAGCCCCCCCATGGCGACAGGGTTTGAGCAGTTCTTC.

The V and J genes are TRBV28 and TRBJ2-7; 8 bases align to TRBD1. With 5 bases clipped from V and 4 bases from J, the junction kept 10 bases outside the gene matches. Germline lookup yields CDR1 MDHEN and CDR2 SYDVKM. The CDR3 covers 15 residues. CDR3 in DNA: TGTGCCAGCAGTACCACGACAGGGGTTCGGTACGAGCAGTACTTC. Residues: CASSTTTGVRYEQYF.

This chain joins TRBV27 and TRBJ2-1; 9 nucleotides match TRBD2. This CDR3 spans 15 amino acids. V was clipped by 2 bases and J by 6 bases; unmatched bases: 5. Germline CDR1 and CDR2: MNHEY and SMNVEV (reference sequence). DNA of the CDR3: TGTGCCAGCAGTTTACCCGGGACTAGCCGCAATGAGCAGTTCTTC. Protein: CASSLPGTSRNEQFF.

The chain has TRBV25-1 and TRBJ2-3; D is undetermined. Deletions cut 1 base from V and 1 base from J, with 6 bases between. The CDR3 is made up of 14 amino acids. Germline CDR1 reads MGHDK; CDR2 reads SYGVNS. The CDR3 sequence is CASSEFQGTDTQYF. CDR3 DNA sequence: TGTGCCAGCAGTGAATTTCAGGGCACAGATACGCAGTATTTT.

The chain links TRBV5-6 to TRBJ2-1, with 11 nucleotides matching TRBD1. The length of the CDR3 is 15 residues. V gave up 5 bases and J gave up 11 bases; unmatched junction bases: 12. CDR1 is SGHDT and CDR2 is YYEEEE in the germline V gene. The CDR3 is CASRPTGTGGWQQFF. DNA of the CDR3: TGTGCCAGCAGACCCACCGGGACAGGGGGGTGGCAGCAGTTCTTC.

The chain combines TRBV6-1 with TRBJ1-5; D remains ambiguous. Germline CDR1 is MNHNS and CDR2 is SASEGT. Trimming shortened V by 4 bases and J by 0 bases, and 7 bases separated the two germline ends. The CDR3 extends over 14 amino acids. The CDR3 DNA follows: TGTGCCAGCAGTGGGCCAGTTAGCAATCAGCCCCAGCATTTT. This codes for CASSGPVSNQPQHF.

This chain connects TRBV30 to TRBJ1-6; D uncertain. Germline V gene data show CDR1 as GTSNPN and CDR2 as SVGIG (reference sequence). The CDR3 length is 13 residues. The V end was cut by 2 bases, the J end by 8 bases, with 10 bases between. CDR3 residues: CAWSNADYSPLHF. DNA of the CDR3: TGTGCCTGGAGTAATGCAGACTATTCACCCCTCCACTTT.

The gene calls are TRBV4-1 and TRBJ2-5; TRBD2 agrees at 8 bases. This CDR3 region has 18 residues. Germline lookup yields CDR1 MGHRA and CDR2 YSYEKL. V shed 0 bases, J shed 4 bases, and the junction held 13 bases outside the gene matches. CDR3 nucleotides: TGCGCCAGCAGCCAAGAGTGGAGCGGGGGTAACACCGGAGAGACCCAGTACTTC. Translated, it gives CASSQEWSGGNTGETQYF.

The rearrangement uses TRBV5-1 and TRBJ2-7; D is unresolved. The CDR3 is made up of 12 amino acids. Germline V CDR1 and CDR2: SGHRS, YFSETQ. With 4 bases removed from V and 2 bases from J, the gap between germline ends came to 7 bases. The CDR3 coding sequence is TGCGCCAGCAGCGCGGAAACCTACGAGCAGTACTTC. Protein sequence: CASSAETYEQYF.

The chain recombines TRBV7-2 with TRBJ2-7, with 7 bases that match TRBD2. This CDR3 region has 15 residues. J lost 5 bases, V lost 5 bases, and 12 bases had no gene match. CDR1 SGHTA and CDR2 FQGNSA come from the germline V gene. The CDR3 loop is CASSPSGNTNNEQYF. The CDR3 coding sequence is TGTGCCAGCAGCCCAAGCGGGAATACTAACAACGAGCAGTACTTC.

The chain joins TRBV6-5 to TRBJ1-5, with a weak D call TRBD1 (6 bases). The CDR3 has 14 amino acids. The germline gives CDR1 MNHEY, CDR2 SVGAGI. Between the trimmed V and J ends, which lost 5 bases and 2 bases, there was a span of 10 bases. In DNA, the CDR3 is TGTGCCAGCAGTGAACAGGGAGGCAATCAGCCCCAGCATTTT. This gives the protein CASSEQGGNQPQHF.

CDR3 protein: CASSPGQPTDTQYF. The CDR3 DNA is TGTGCCAGCAGCCCGGGACAGCCCACAGATACGCAGTATTTT. This chain links TRBV7-2 with TRBJ2-3, with TRBD1 matching over 7 bases. This CDR3 spans 14 amino acids. Germline V lookup: CDR1 SGHTA, CDR2 FQGNSA. Trimming removed 5 bases from V and 2 bases from J; junction bases left unmatched: 4.

V usage is TRBV19 and J usage is TRBJ2-7; a weak D match, TRBD1 (6 bases). Trimming cost V 6 bases and J 7 bases, with 19 bases left between them. This CDR3 contains 14 residues. CDR1 is LNHDA and CDR2 is SQIVND in the germline V gene (reference sequence). The CDR3 protein is CASSPYTGTGEQYF. Written as DNA, the CDR3 is TGTGCCAGTAGCCCCTACACAGGGACGGGTGAGCAGTACTTC.